The next 16 T cell receptor beta chains were all read from a single sample in a study of shared clonotypes between healthy human individuals. Sequencing used immunoSEQ multiplex PCR; TCRdb keeps in-frame clones, though not all of them. The sample records roughly 1.4 million clones, approximately 98.5% being singletons. Input material: naive CD4+ T cells sorted from blood. The sample's subset: CD45RA+ positively selected. The receptors stem from a man aged 25 to 45 in good health.

The chain carries TRBV7-8 and TRBJ2-7; D not certain. Trimming cost V 4 bases and J 1 base, with 11 bases left between them. This CDR3 spans 14 amino acids. Germline CDR1 reads SGHVS; CDR2 reads FQNEAQ. The CDR3 DNA reads as TGTGCCAGCAGCTCCAGCAGCTTATCCTACGAGCAGTACTTC. This translates into CASSSSSLSYEQYF.

This chain joins TRBV28 and TRBJ2-1; D is undetermined. Germline V CDR1 and CDR2: MDHEN, SYDVKM. V gave up 3 bases and J gave up 6 bases, with 3 bases separating them. The CDR3 spans 11 residues. CDR3 amino acids: CASSFPNEQFF. Here the CDR3 DNA reads TGTGCCAGCAGTTTCCCCAATGAGCAGTTCTTC.

The V call is TRBV18, the J call TRBJ2-7; 10 bases map to TRBD2. Germline lookup yields CDR1 KGHSH and CDR2 LQKENI. The junction had 5 bases not matched to a gene; V was cut back by 6 bases and J by 0 bases. The CDR3 consists of 15 residues. DNA for the CDR3: TGTGCCAGCTCCCCGACTAGCGGGTACTCCTACGAGCAGTACTTC. It codes for CASSPTSGYSYEQYF.

The chain links TRBV10-2 to TRBJ2-2; TRBD2 matches at 8 bases. V lost 5 bases and J lost 7; bases outside the gene matches: 12. CDR1 WSHSY and CDR2 SAAADI come from the germline V gene. The CDR3 sequence is 16 residues long. CDR3 DNA: TGCGCCAGCAGTCTGGCTAGCGGGCCAAGGGGCGGGGAGCTGTTTTTT. It codes for CASSLASGPRGGELFF.

The chain recombines TRBV5-6 with TRBJ1-5; 8 nucleotides line up with TRBD1. The CDR3 consists of 14 residues. Germline V gives CDR1 SGHDT, CDR2 YYEEEE. V dropped 1 base and J dropped 6; count of bases not matched to a gene: 3. The CDR3 DNA reads as TGTGCCAGCAGCTTGAGACAGGGGAGTCAGCCCCAGCATTTT. This codes for CASSLRQGSQPQHF.

This clone was counted once. This sequence joins TRBV4-3 and TRBJ2-2; 8 bases line up with TRBD2. The CDR3 spans 16 residues. J gave up 4 bases and V 5 bases, and 9 bases lay outside the gene matches. Looked up from germline, CDR1 is LGHNA and CDR2 is YSLEER. CDR3 nucleotide sequence: TGCGCCAGCAGCTCCGCTCGCGGGAGGACCACCGGGGAGCTGTTTTTT. Translating gives CASSSARGRTTGELFF.

The J gene is TRBJ2-1, the V gene TRBV20-1; no reliable D call. The CDR3 runs to 11 residues. Germline V CDR1 and CDR2: DFQATT, SNEGSKA (reference sequence). V was clipped by 1 base and J by 12 bases, with 10 bases between them. This CDR3 reads CSARALARQFF. The DNA of the CDR3 is TGCAGTGCTAGAGCACTCGCCCGGCAGTTCTTC.

V is TRBV10-3 and J is TRBJ1-5, with a weak D call TRBD1 (5 bases). The germline gives CDR1 ENHRY, CDR2 SYGVKD. V shed 0 bases and J shed 4 bases, with 10 bases lying between them. There are 15 residues in the CDR3. CDR3 residues: CAISESRTQNQPQHF. The CDR3 nucleotides are TGTGCCATCAGTGAGTCGCGGACACAGAATCAGCCCCAGCATTTT.

The chain joins TRBV7-9 to TRBJ1-2; D might be TRBD1 (5 bases). The germline V and J ends were trimmed by 1 base and 6 bases, with 12 bases remaining between them. CDR1 and CDR2 from the germline V gene are SEHNR and FQNEAQ (reference sequence). The CDR3 contains 14 residues. The CDR3 spells CASSLDASGHGYTF. Here the CDR3 DNA reads TGTGCCAGCAGCTTAGACGCGTCAGGGCATGGCTACACCTTC.

The rearrangement uses TRBV28 and TRBJ2-1; D unclear. Trimming left V 2 bases short and J 8 bases short, with 10 bases between. This CDR3 is built from 13 residues. Germline CDR1 and CDR2: MDHEN and SYDVKM. CDR3 residues: CASSLGGFYEQFF. As DNA, the CDR3 is TGTGCCAGCAGTTTAGGTGGATTCTATGAGCAGTTCTTC.

The chain is built from TRBV28 and TRBJ2-7; 8 bases fit TRBD2. Trimming cost V 6 bases and J 2 bases; bases outside gene matches: 3. In germline, CDR1 is MDHEN, CDR2 SYDVKM. The CDR3 length is 13 residues. The CDR3 coding sequence is TGTGCCAGCAGAAGCGGGGGAACCTACGAGCAGTACTTC. It encodes CASRSGGTYEQYF.

The chain employs TRBV6-1 and TRBJ2-7, with D tentatively TRBD2 (5 bases). Trimming cost V 10 bases and J 0 bases, with 13 bases left between them. This CDR3 comprises 13 residues. Per the germline V gene, CDR1 is MNHNS and CDR2 is SASEGT. The CDR3 reads CATELALSYEQYF. CDR3 coding DNA: TGTGCCACCGAGCTAGCTCTCTCCTACGAGCAGTACTTC.

This chain joins TRBV28 and TRBJ1-4; a possible D gene is TRBD1 (5 bases). Per germline, CDR1 MDHEN and CDR2 SYDVKM. This CDR3 is 14 amino acids long. The V gene lost 8 bases and the J gene lost 7 bases, with 17 bases spanning the gap. The CDR3 spells CASGKWGRGEKLFF. The CDR3 DNA reads as TGTGCCAGCGGGAAATGGGGACGAGGTGAAAAACTGTTTTTT.

The chain employs TRBV5-1 and TRBJ2-3, with TRBD1 matching 9 bases. Germline V gives CDR1 SGHRS, CDR2 YFSETQ. CDR3 size: 13 residues. Losses at the gene ends were 7 bases for V and 5 bases for J; bases not matched to a gene: 5. CDR3 in DNA: TGCGCCAGCGCGGGACAGGGTCAAGATACGCAGTATTTT. Protein sequence: CASAGQGQDTQYF.

The chain employs TRBV18 and TRBJ2-3; 9 positions match TRBD2. Trimming removed 3 bases from V and 0 bases from J; junction bases left unmatched: 7. Germline CDR1 KGHSH, CDR2 LQKENI. The CDR3 sequence is 17 residues long. In DNA, the CDR3 is TGTGCCAGCTCACCGATCGCGACTAGCGGTAGCACAGATACGCAGTATTTT. Its translation: CASSPIATSGSTDTQYF.

Comment on this clone: Other DNA sequences from this sample encode an identical CDR3 as well. This chain connects TRBV28 to TRBJ1-3; D remains ambiguous. Trimming shortened V by 5 bases and J by 2 bases, and 7 bases separated the two germline ends. The CDR3 sequence is 13 residues long. Germline loops: CDR1 MDHEN, CDR2 SYDVKM. The CDR3 protein is CASSPTAGNTIYF. The CDR3 DNA reads TGTGCCAGCAGTCCCACAGCTGGAAACACCATATATTTT.